The source of this T cell receptor (beta chain) is a study of blood T cell repertoires in COVID-19. Study at large: Samples came from the United States, Italy and Spain, spanning acute and convalescent COVID-19. T cells, B-cell-depleted T cells, or PBMCs supplied cDNA or gDNA.

Per the authors' pipeline: Nucleated cell number was recorded as an estimate derived from reference gene primer amplification. The protocol was immunoSEQ multiplex PCR, while the TCRdb copy is restricted to in-frame clones and leaves out a portion. V and J calls and clone size are copied from that table; D and trimming were computed from the DNA. The repertoire holds 200,000 to 300,000 clones, around 82% seen once, with 4% to 5% in the top ten. The ends were cut back, 4 bases at V and 4 bases at J, with 10 bases in the middle. This CDR3 comprises 13 residues. Germline V lookup: CDR1 SGHNT, CDR2 YENEEA.

The source is a woman in her 70s with acute or convalescent COVID-19. Specimen: peripheral blood. The chain employs TRBV11-3 and TRBJ2-5; possible D gene TRBD1, 6 bases. CDR3 sequence: CASSSRGGETQYF. As DNA, the CDR3 is TGTGCCAGCAGCTCCAGGGGTGGAGAGACCCAGTACTTC.